The subject of this entry is one TCR beta chain. The antigen is undetermined. Primers included in the PCR were 60 Vbeta and 13 Jbeta primers. Authors' methods: As a later analysis found, there were approximately 80 million unique TCR beta chains, of which roughly 11 million were shared. Sequenced by immunoSEQ multiplex PCR; TCRdb stores in-frame clones only, minus some. That table furnishes V, J and clone size, whereas the DNA furnished D and trimming. This sample has under 200,000 clones, with around four fifths found just once. This sample is part of a study of cytomegalovirus exposure and HLA in healthy donors. Study-wide results and caveats: Later analysis indicated greater clonal expansion among HLA-associated TCR beta chains than among equally common other chains. Sequencing depth roughly uniform across donors was assumed in presence/absence analyses.

The TCR comes from a young woman in good health and CMV-seronegative. The sample taken for sequencing was PBMCs.

CDR3 sequence reads: CASTRDTSTDTQYF. In DNA form, the CDR3 reads TGTGCCAGCACTCGGGACACTAGCACAGATACGCAGTATTTT. The V and J genes are TRBV2 and TRBJ2-3, with TRBD1 as a possible D gene (6 bases). V gave up 7 bases and J gave up 0 bases, with 11 bases separating them. In germline, CDR1 is SNHLY, CDR2 FYNNEI. This CDR3 is 14 amino acids long.